The 9 T cell receptor beta chains given below trace back to one sample, sequenced in a study of shared clonotypes between healthy human individuals. This table comes from immunoSEQ multiplex PCR, and its TCRdb copy is limited to in-frame clones, with some not included. The sample records about 2.4 million clones, 93% being singletons. The sequenced sample was naive CD4+ T cells from PBMCs. Described subset: CD45RA+ positively selected. Every receptor here comes from a man younger than 35 in good health. Some clones in this sample may be carry-over from other donors' samples.

The chain uses TRBV7-9 and TRBJ2-2; 10 bases fit TRBD2. Germline values: CDR1 SEHNR, CDR2 FQNEAQ (reference sequence). After removal of 5 bases from V and 4 bases from J, the junction contained 10 bases not matched to a gene. The CDR3 has 17 residues. In DNA form, the CDR3 reads TGTGCCAGCAGCATTAGCGGGAGGCGCCCCAGCACCGGGGAGCTGTTTTTT. Its translation: CASSISGRRPSTGELFF.

This clone is a singleton in its sample. This chain connects TRBV20-1 to TRBJ2-2, with D perhaps TRBD1 (5 bases). V was trimmed by 5 bases and J by 6 bases, leaving 7 bases between them. The length of the CDR3 is 11 residues. CDR1 and CDR2 (germline): DFQATT, SNEGSKA (reference sequence). The CDR3 here is CSAGASGELFF. For the CDR3, the DNA is TGCAGTGCTGGGGCGTCCGGGGAGCTGTTTTTT.

The chain joins TRBV4-3 to TRBJ1-4; 9 bases agree with TRBD1. The germline V gene encodes CDR1 LGHNA and CDR2 YSLEER. V trimming: 3 bases; J trimming: 5 bases; junction bases outside the gene matches: 7. This CDR3 region has 16 residues. CDR3 amino acids: CASSQQTGGDNEKLFF. The CDR3, as DNA: TGCGCCAGCAGCCAGCAGACAGGGGGTGACAATGAAAAACTGTTTTTT.

The chain employs TRBV6-6 and TRBJ1-2, with D uncertain. Germline CDR1 and CDR2: MNHNY and SVGAGI (reference sequence). Deletions cut 4 bases from V and 7 bases from J, with 10 bases between. The CDR3 runs to 12 residues. CDR3 in amino acids: CASSSDFGGYTF. The CDR3 DNA reads TGTGCCAGCAGTTCCGATTTCGGTGGCTACACCTTC.

The chain joins TRBV27 to TRBJ2-7; D gene unclear. Deletions cut 6 bases from V and 4 bases from J, with 16 bases between. The CDR3 covers 14 residues. Germline V gives CDR1 MNHEY, CDR2 SMNVEV (reference sequence). The CDR3 DNA reads as TGTGCCAGCAGGGTTTGGGCGCCGTTTTACGAGCAGTACTTC. Encoded protein: CASRVWAPFYEQYF.

A remark on this clone: Other DNA sequences in this sample translate to the same CDR3. The CDR3 DNA reads TGTGCCAGCAGTGACGGGTACTATGGCTACACCTTC. Protein product: CASSDGYYGYTF. The chain has TRBV28 and TRBJ1-2; unclear D gene. The V end was cut by 5 bases, the J end by 3 bases, with 7 bases between. CDR1 MDHEN and CDR2 SYDVKM come from the germline V gene. The CDR3 sequence is 12 residues long.

The chain joins TRBV7-9 to TRBJ2-3; D tentatively reads TRBD1 or TRBD2 (5 bases each). The CDR3 length is 16 residues. The ends were cut back, 3 bases at V and 4 bases at J, with 17 bases in the middle. Germline CDR1 is SEHNR and CDR2 is FQNEAQ (reference sequence). CDR3 residues: CASSFGDRGVADTQYF. Written as DNA, the CDR3 is TGTGCCAGCAGCTTTGGGGACCGGGGTGTCGCAGATACGCAGTATTTT.

The V gene is TRBV5-1, the J gene TRBJ2-7; TRBD2 matches 10 bases. CDR1 and CDR2 (germline): SGHRS, YFSETQ. The CDR3 is made up of 15 amino acids. Losses at the gene ends were 1 base for V and 6 bases for J; bases not matched to a gene: 7. The CDR3 reads CASSLSLAGASEQYF. CDR3 DNA: TGCGCCAGCAGCTTGTCGCTAGCGGGAGCCTCCGAGCAGTACTTC.

The chain's CDR3 is CASRETSFRDEQYF. The CDR3, as DNA: TGTGCCAGCAGAGAAACTAGCTTTCGCGACGAGCAGTACTTC. The chain links TRBV6-5 to TRBJ2-7, with a weak D call TRBD2 (6 bases). CDR3 length: 14 amino acids. CDR1 and CDR2 from the germline V gene are MNHEY and SVGAGI. The V and J ends lost 6 bases and 5 bases respectively, with 17 bases between them.